This T cell receptor beta chain was obtained from a study of shared clonotypes between healthy human individuals. Findings and limits, study-wide: Naive CD4 clonotypes were shared across a few donors at approximately 5.3%. It was the non-shared clonotypes that had lower generation probabilities than clonotypes shared by all four donors.

Naive CD8 cells lacked CD45RO and underwent positive selection for CCR7, leaving out terminally differentiated effector memory CD45RA+ cells. CDR1 and CDR2 (germline): SGHRS, YFSETQ. The CDR3 totals 16 residues. Trimming cost V 4 bases and J 7 bases; bases outside gene matches: 14. TCRdb's table, derived via immunoSEQ multiplex PCR, lists solely in-frame clones and lacks some. The sample includes under 1 million clones, 96% of them seen just once. With regard to this clone: As yet, its antigen is unknown.

This chain links TRBV5-1 with TRBJ2-7; 10 positions match TRBD2. Source material: naive CD8+ T cells sorted from blood. This TCR came from a young man in good health. DNA of the CDR3: TGCGCCAGCAGCGCAGGTTCTAGCGGGAGTTTAGTTGAGCAGTACTTC. It translates to CASSAGSSGSLVEQYF.